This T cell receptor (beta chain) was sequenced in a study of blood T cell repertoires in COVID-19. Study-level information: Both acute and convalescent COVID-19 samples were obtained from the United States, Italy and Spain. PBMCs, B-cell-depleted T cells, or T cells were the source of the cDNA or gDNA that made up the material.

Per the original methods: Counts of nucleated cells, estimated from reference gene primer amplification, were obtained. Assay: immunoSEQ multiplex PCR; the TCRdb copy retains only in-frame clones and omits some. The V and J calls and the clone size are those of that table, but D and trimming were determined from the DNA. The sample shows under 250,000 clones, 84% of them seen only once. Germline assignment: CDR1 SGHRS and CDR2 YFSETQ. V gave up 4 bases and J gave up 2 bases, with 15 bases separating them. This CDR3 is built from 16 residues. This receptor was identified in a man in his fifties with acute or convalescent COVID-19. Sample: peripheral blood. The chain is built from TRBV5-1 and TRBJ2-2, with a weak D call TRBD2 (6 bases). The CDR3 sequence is CASSPLLGGNTGELFF. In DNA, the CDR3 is TGCGCCAGCAGCCCCCTCCTCGGGGGAAACACCGGGGAGCTGTTTTTT.